This record covers a single T cell receptor (beta chain). Its target is unknown. The CDR3 consists of 13 residues. V gave up 6 bases and J gave up 3 bases; unmatched junction bases: 4. Germline V gives CDR1 SGHDT, CDR2 YYEEEE. The study ran its PCR with 60 Vbeta and 13 Jbeta primers. Clones were sequenced by immunoSEQ multiplex PCR, and TCRdb holds only the in-frame ones, with some missing. Altogether around 140,000 clones are present, roughly 79% being singletons, with the ten largest covering roughly 10%. Each of the donors was a healthy bone marrow donor. This sample was included in a study of cytomegalovirus exposure and HLA in healthy donors. General observations from the study: A later analysis appeared to link common viral pathogens to several of the most significant clusters. Sequences of the TCR beta chain were said to predict the HLA-A and HLA-B alleles of most subjects accurately. Rare TCR sequences predominated, though certain public TCRs were found in many donors.

The chain carries TRBV5-6 and TRBJ2-7; 9 nucleotides align to TRBD2. The sequence came from a woman aged 55 to 70 in good health and CMV-seropositive. The sample comprised PBMCs. The CDR3 DNA is TGTGCCAGCAAGTCGACTAGCGGCTACGAGCAGTACTTC. Translation gives CASKSTSGYEQYF.